This entry describes one T cell receptor beta chain. This clone has just a few counts. What antigen it recognizes has not been identified. No quality values exist for individual bases; no much larger clone is one base distant. Whole blood was collected in K2EDTA tubes by collaborating institutions according to the institutions' own protocols. For TCRbeta analysis, collaborators shipped samples in one of three forms: frozen whole blood, isolated PBMCs, or DNA extracted from either of those sample types. CDR1 SEHNR and CDR2 FQNEAQ are derived from the germline V gene (reference sequence). Trimming removed 1 base from V and 7 bases from J, leaving 13 bases between the germline ends. Taken from cysteine to phenylalanine, the CDR3 has 14 residues. Just CDR3 DNA is preserved here, 42 bases in frame from base 1. TCRbeta CDR3 regions were amplified from genomic DNA by means of the immunoSEQ Assay, a bias-controlled multiplex PCR. The authors' pipeline ran thus. The number of nucleated cells in each sample was estimated by amplification of reference gene primers within the assay. Sequence reads were collapsed and filtered to measure the absolute abundance of every unique TCRbeta CDR3 rearrangement. Productive Simpson clonality was computed per sample as the square root of Simpson's diversity index over productive rearrangements. TCRdb carries this immuneACCESS record with in-frame sequences only. Its versions omit some clonotypes, under half of them owing to an unresolved V gene in the studies checked, with the rest unexplained. D and trimming come from the DNA, and the V and J calls and clone size come from that table. The sample yields 70,000 to 95,000 clones; 84% were counted once. The ten largest make up around 12% of the sample.

The data originate from a study of blood T cell repertoires in COVID-19 (TCRdb year 2020). For context, the study as a whole: Collaborator samples came from the United States, Italy and Spain and covered acute and convalescent phases of COVID-19. The material from the prospective study consisted of cDNA or gDNA derived from T cells, B-cell-depleted T cells, or PBMCs. The dataset comprised deeply sampled blood TCRbeta repertoires from subjects exposed to, actively infected with, or recovered from COVID-19. The repertoires were made available in a free public database intended to serve as a resource for research on the immune response to SARS-CoV-2. The samples were drawn from two sources: the first 160 participants of the ongoing ImmuneRACE study, and approximately 1,300 subjects contributed by 6 global collaborators. Nearly every sample came with metadata listing a de-identified subject ID, COVID-19 status, age in years and sex. Where available, HLA class I and class II types were taken from metadata supplied by the sample provider and were not determined by assay-based typing.

Study-wide conclusions, independent of this receptor: The amount of clinical and demographic metadata varied by source and participant and was provided uncurated.

The chain joins TRBV7-9 to TRBJ1-2, with the D gene not clear enough to name. The clonotype originates from a human donor in a cohort sampled during active COVID-19. The material sequenced was peripheral blood. CDR3 sequence: CASSLVRPGSGYTF. The DNA sequence reads TGTGCCAGCAGCTTAGTACGGCCCGGGAGTGGCTACACCTTC.